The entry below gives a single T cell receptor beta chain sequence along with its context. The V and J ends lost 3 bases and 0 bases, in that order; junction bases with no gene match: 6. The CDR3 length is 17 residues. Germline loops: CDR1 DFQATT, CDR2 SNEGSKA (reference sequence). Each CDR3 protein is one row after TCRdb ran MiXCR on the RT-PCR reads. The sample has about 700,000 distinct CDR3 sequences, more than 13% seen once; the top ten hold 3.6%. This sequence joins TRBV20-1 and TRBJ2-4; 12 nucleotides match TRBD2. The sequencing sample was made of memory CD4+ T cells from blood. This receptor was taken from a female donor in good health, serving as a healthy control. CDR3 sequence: CSASGLAGLLAKNIQYF. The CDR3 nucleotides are TGCAGTGCTAGCGGACTAGCGGGATTACTAGCCAAAAACATTCAGTACTTC.